This note documents a single TCR beta chain sequence. Here immunoSEQ multiplex PCR was the method, and the copy in TCRdb shows in-frame clones only, minus some. Seen here are some 300,000 clones, around 90% observed once, and the top ten hold 4% to 5.5%. Living in 24 US areas, the participants were between about 18 and 100 years of age. Which cohort a participant joined came from the clinical history participants gave. These data come from a study of blood T cell repertoires in COVID-19. Study information: The origin of the acute and convalescent COVID-19 samples was the United States, Italy and Spain. T cells, B-cell-depleted T cells, or PBMCs provided the cDNA or gDNA that served as material.

The germline V gene encodes CDR1 MGHRA and CDR2 YSYEKL. The CDR3 runs 15 residues. V lost 0 bases and J lost 7, with 13 bases in between. The chain couples TRBV4-1 to TRBJ1-5, with D maybe TRBD1 (5 bases). The TCR was taken from a woman aged 18-30 years with acute COVID-19. Sequenced material: PBMCs or T cells enriched from blood (not recorded which). The CDR3 DNA reads as TGCGCCAGCAGCCAAGACCTGACTGGGGCGCAGCCCCAGCATTTT. This gives the protein CASSQDLTGAQPQHF.